One and the same sample provided the 12 T cell receptor beta chains below, sequenced in a study of T cells in Graves' hyperthyroidism and ophthalmopathy. RNA transcripts were the template for amplifying TCR beta CDR3 regions. The primer set for the first-round RT-PCR of the TCR CDR3 was HTBI. Via MiXCR, TCRdb re-called the multiplex PCR reads, giving one row per CDR3 protein. The table includes 660,000 or so distinct CDR3 sequences, about 45% detected once. Sequencing was carried out using peripheral blood or thyroid tissue (not recorded which). Receptor source: an adult man with Graves' disease, either hyperthyroidism or ophthalmopathy (not recorded which).

Note on this clonotype: A single base separates this from a much larger clone, so it may be a read error. The rearrangement links TRBV29-1 to TRBJ1-1; D gene ambiguous. V was cut by 4 bases and J by 6 bases, with 9 bases left in between. This CDR3 contains 11 residues. Germline-derived CDR1 and CDR2 are SQVTM and ANQGSEA. Here the CDR3 DNA reads TGCAGCGTTGCCAGTTACGCTGAAGCTTTCTTT. It encodes CSVASYAEAFF.

The table lists this clonotype with a few counts. J is TRBJ1-6 and V is TRBV7-9; D is perhaps TRBD1 (5 bases). CDR3 length: 15 residues. Germline values: CDR1 SEHNR, CDR2 FQNEAQ (reference sequence). Trimming left V 5 bases short and J 7 bases short, with 15 bases between. The DNA for the CDR3 is TGTGCCAGCAGCCAAGATAGGGGTAGGAATTCACCCCTCCACTTT. The encoded protein is CASSQDRGRNSPLHF.

This clonotype was observed many times. This chain connects TRBV19 to TRBJ2-5, with 9 nucleotides matching TRBD2. The germline gives CDR1 LNHDA, CDR2 SQIVND (reference sequence). J lost 5 bases, V lost 5 bases, and 12 bases had no gene match. The CDR3 has 16 amino acids. CDR3 sequence (DNA): TGTGCCAGTAGTGAAGAAGGTAGCGGGAGAGGCGAGACCCAGTACTTC. Translating it yields CASSEEGSGRGETQYF.

This clonotype occurred a few times. The chain employs TRBV14 and TRBJ1-2, with D maybe TRBD1 (5 bases). The CDR3 length is 14 residues. Per the germline V gene, CDR1 is SGHDN and CDR2 is FVKESK. Trimming left V 4 bases short and J 8 bases short, with 17 bases between. CDR3 protein: CASSPLERTKGYTF. In DNA form, the CDR3 reads TGTGCCAGCAGCCCCCTCGAAAGGACAAAAGGCTACACCTTC.

This clonotype was seen many times. The chain uses TRBV12-3 or TRBV12-4 and TRBJ2-6; D may be TRBD1 or TRBD2 (6 bases each). V was cut by 4 bases and J by 0 bases, with 10 bases left in between. The CDR3 runs to 16 residues. The CDR3 sequence: CASSSGASSGANVLTF. The CDR3 coding sequence is TGTGCCAGCAGTTCGGGGGCCAGCTCTGGGGCCAACGTCCTGACTTTC.

This CDR3 reads CASSLELAEQYF. Written as DNA, the CDR3 is TGTGCCAGCAGCTTGGAATTAGCCGAGCAGTACTTC. This chain joins TRBV7-2 and TRBJ2-7; D is unclear. This CDR3 spans 12 amino acids. CDR1 and CDR2 from the germline V gene are SGHTA and FQGNSA. V gave up 3 bases and J gave up 6 bases, with 9 bases separating them.

The V call is TRBV9, the J call TRBJ1-5; perhaps TRBD1 as D (6 bases). Trimming took 5 bases from V and 2 from J, leaving 23 bases between them. Germline V CDR1 and CDR2: SGDLS, YYNGEE. The CDR3 has 18 residues. In DNA, the CDR3 is TGTGCCAGCAGTTCACATAGACAGGTGGGGTTGGGCAATCAGCCCCAGCATTTT. It is translated as CASSSHRQVGLGNQPQHF.

In this sample, this clonotype turned up a few times. It is unclear where the CDR3 begins or ends on the DNA, so no DNA is shown, and the CDR3 is as TCRdb lists it. The genes are TRBV7-9 and TRBJ2-2; the table's D call, TRBD2, has no DNA check behind it. Looked up from germline, CDR1 is SEHNR and CDR2 is FQNEAQ (reference sequence). The CDR3 has 17 amino acids, counting both end residues. CDR3 protein: CASSSSSTSANTGELFF.

The CDR3: CASNRWGTQYF. Here the CDR3 DNA reads TGTGCCAGCAACCGATGGGGGACCCAGTACTTC. The chain has TRBV28 and TRBJ2-5, with unresolved D. Germline V CDR1 and CDR2: MDHEN, SYDVKM. With 7 bases removed from V and 7 bases from J, the gap between germline ends came to 10 bases. The CDR3 runs to 11 residues. Combining the CDR3 with reference TRBV28 and TRBJ2-5 gives the whole variable domain DVKVTQSSRYLVKRTGEKVFLECVQDMDHENMFWYRQDPGLGLRLIYFSYDVKMKEKGDIPEGYSVSREKKERFSLILESASTNQTSMYLCASNRWGTQYFGPGTRLLVL.

There are many counts of this clonotype. The chain joins TRBV7-2 to TRBJ2-7; D is unresolved. Germline values: CDR1 SGHTA, CDR2 FQGNSA. The CDR3 is made up of 16 amino acids. Between the trimmed V and J ends, which lost 1 base and 2 bases, there was a span of 15 bases. In DNA form, the CDR3 reads TGTGCCAGCAGCTTAGGGCCGCCACCCCTCCCCTACGAGCAGTACTTC. Translated, it gives CASSLGPPPLPYEQYF.

This clonotype has a handful of counts. V gene TRBV7-8 combines with J gene TRBJ1-6; tentatively, D is TRBD1 (6 bases). The ends were cut back, 3 bases at V and 9 bases at J, with 18 bases in the middle. There are 16 residues in the CDR3. Looked up from germline, CDR1 is SGHVS and CDR2 is FQNEAQ. CDR3 in amino acids: CASSLWDWGQGSPLHF. For the CDR3, the DNA is TGTGCCAGCAGCTTGTGGGATTGGGGGCAGGGTTCACCCCTCCACTTT. Variable domain in full (rest from reference TRBV7-8 and TRBJ1-6): GAGVSQSPRYKVAKRGQDVALRCDPISGHVSLFWYQQALGQGPEFLTYFQNEAQLDKSGLPSDRFFAERPEGSVSTLKIQRTQQEDSAVYLCASSLWDWGQGSPLHFGNGTRLTVT.

The V call is TRBV14, the J call TRBJ1-2; 8 bases fit TRBD1. Germline CDR1 SGHDN, CDR2 FVKESK. CDR3 size: 15 residues. The V gene end was trimmed by 2 bases and the J gene end by 5 bases; junction bases not matched to a gene: 7. CDR3 nucleotides: TGTGCCAGCAGCCAATGGGGGACAGGACCTTATGGCTACACCTTC. Protein product: CASSQWGTGPYGYTF.